This T cell receptor beta chain was sequenced during a study of Graves' ophthalmopathy and Graves' hyperthyroidism (dated by TCRdb to the late 2010s). With respect to the entire study: Peripheral blood samples were taken at the time of initial diagnosis, before any treatment was given. A discovery set of 95 to 100 patients (approximately 42 ophthalmopathy, 55 to 65 stable hyperthyroidism) was enrolled to explore V-J signatures distinguishing ophthalmopathy from hyperthyroidism. The study used TCR beta repertoire signatures to distinguish Graves' ophthalmopathy from Graves' hyperthyroidism and to predict progression to ophthalmopathy. After sampling, hyperthyroidism patients received methimazole starting at 30 mg daily, and ophthalmopathy patients received high-dose intravenous methylprednisolone. In six hyperthyroidism patients, T-cell repertoires of thyroid tissue and blood were compared. An independent validation cohort comprised around 20 hyperthyroidism patients and 15 to 17 patients who later progressed from hyperthyroidism to ophthalmopathy. The approximately 100 discovery patients were divided at random into training and test sets in a 7:3 ratio. In total, approximately 140 blood samples were TCR-sequenced: 40 to 45 ophthalmopathy, some 75 hyperthyroidism and approximately 17 hyperthyroidism-to-ophthalmopathy patients. Overall results and qualifications from the work: Sample size was not statistically predetermined, and group allocation was not concealed from the investigators. Most expanded thyroid clonotypes with a frequency above 0.001 also appeared in blood, which suggests that blood repertoires may reflect the immune response in the thyroid. In cross-validation, the 13-signature model distinguished ophthalmopathy from stable hyperthyroidism with 87.88% sensitivity and around 84% specificity, while in the test set the corresponding values were about 79% and 69%. In validation, the model predicted ophthalmopathy progression with about 71% sensitivity and 72.22% specificity; more than ten predicted patients were CT-confirmed with GO in a median of approximately six months.

This clonotype was counted at least ten times. Its antigen is unknown. No base qualities exist here, and no much larger clone lies one base off it. V loses 6 bases, J loses 0 bases, and the germline ends lie 11 bases apart. Taken from cysteine to phenylalanine, the CDR3 has 14 residues. Only the CDR3 DNA stays, 42 bases, in frame from base 1. Ophthalmopathy patients had moderately to severely active disease, Clinical Activity Score of at least 3, NOSPECS grade of at least 4, and disease duration under 3 months. Patients with other autoimmune diseases, uncontrolled infections, pregnancy or lactation were excluded. Diagnosis relied on clinical symptoms, serum thyroxine, TRAb, thyroid ultrasound and orbital computed tomography. PBMCs were isolated from about 10 ml of fresh peripheral blood by Ficoll-Paque density gradient centrifugation. Total RNA was extracted using Trizol reagent, and RNA quality was checked on an Agilent 2100 Bioanalyzer.

For repertoire sequencing, TCR beta CDR3 regions were amplified from RNA transcripts. The first round was an RT-PCR using HTBI primers with the Qiagen OneStep RT-PCR kit, and this first round was followed by a second-round multiplex PCR, then size selection and purification. Sequencing of the libraries was carried out on an Illumina HiSeq2000 in paired-end mode with 100 bp reads. From the authors' description of their analysis: SOAPnuke was used for read processing, and reads with adapters, uncalled bases, a mean Phred below 15, or no exact constant-primer or identifier match were discarded. COPE v1.2.5 was used to merge high-quality paired reads. Unique nucleotide sequences were defined as clonotypes and aligned to IMGT TRB V, D and J references using MiTCR v1.1. The analysis was limited to V-J combinations with a frequency above 0.0001, which together covered over 99% of the repertoires. A TCR clonal expansion and chaos score per V-J combination was defined as the ratio of F50 clonal expansion to chaos observed in the TCRdist matrix. Welch's t-statistics and random forest were used to reduce the features to 13 V-J combinations, which were then used as input to a naive Bayes classifier. The Morisita-Horn index was used to measure how similar the thyroid and blood repertoires were. Using fastp at Q25 and MiXCR, TCRdb reprocessed the public reads and kept productive beta chains. Each entry is one CDR3 protein sequence, shown with its most common DNA and genes. These V and J calls derive from TCRdb rather than the authors' analysis. The table for this sample lists about 170,000 distinct CDR3 sequences; over 35% of them were counted only once. Under 6.5% of the sample is taken by the ten largest.

Recombination joined TRBV12-3 or TRBV12-4 with TRBJ1-1; a tentative D match to TRBD1 spans 6 bases. The sequenced material came from peripheral blood. The source is a woman in her thirties or forties with Graves' ophthalmopathy. Donor details come from another sample of the same person, matched by shared clones. The DNA is as follows: TGTGCCAGCAGCCCGACAGGAATGAACACTGAAGCTTTCTTT. Its protein is CASSPTGMNTEAFF.